The 21 T cell receptor beta chains presented below share a single source sample, sequenced in a study of spatial heterogeneity in lung cancer. Findings of the study overall: Intratumoral expanded alpha and beta TCR counts were found to track tumor mutation counts.

TCRdb fed the 5' RACE reads into MiXCR, producing one record per CDR3 protein. Among around 2,500 distinct CDR3 sequences listed, approximately 5.1% were seen once. As for time point: sample taken at primary tumor resection. These receptors' targets are unknown. The input for sequencing was lung tumor tissue, taken at surgery. These receptors all stem from a male donor with early-stage non-small cell lung cancer.

By its share, this clonotype is medium-sized (0.01 to 0.1%). This beta chain appears as a stray read in a library generated for alpha chains; its size is not informative. The chain combines TRBV18 with TRBJ1-1; 10 nucleotides line up with TRBD1. Germline-derived CDR1 and CDR2 are KGHSH and LQKENI. The CDR3 covers 15 residues. V shed 1 base, J shed 6 bases, and the junction held 5 bases outside the gene matches. The CDR3 DNA sequence: TGTGCCAGCTCACCACGTGACAGGGGGCTGTCTGAAGCTTTCTTT. It codes for CASSPRDRGLSEAFF.

This clonotype was recorded many times. Found in a library prepared for alpha chains, this beta chain is an off-target read, and its abundance has little meaning. The chain couples TRBV18 to TRBJ1-1; TRBD1 matches 7 bases. CDR1 and CDR2 from the germline V gene are KGHSH and LQKENI. The V segment lost 5 bases and the J segment 3 bases; nucleotides outside the gene matches: 3. This CDR3 spans 13 amino acids. CDR3 protein: CASSGTGDTEAFF. DNA of the CDR3: TGTGCCAGCTCAGGTACAGGGGACACTGAAGCTTTCTTT.

Many counts were recorded for this clonotype. A library prepared for alpha chains yielded this beta chain as an off-target read; its size is of little meaning. The CDR3 region is CASSPQLGGDNSPLHF. The DNA for the CDR3 is TGTGCCAGCTCACCGCAACTGGGTGGAGATAATTCACCCCTCCACTTT. The rearrangement joins TRBV18 to TRBJ1-6; D gene unclear. Germline V gene sequence: CDR1 KGHSH, CDR2 LQKENI. The CDR3 is 16 residues long. V shed 3 bases and J shed 5 bases, with 14 bases lying between them. The full variable domain, with the rest looked up from reference TRBV18 and TRBJ1-6, is NAGVMQNPRHLVRRRGQEARLRCSPMKGHSHVYWYRQLPEEGLKFMVYLQKENIIDESGMPKERFSAEFPKEGPSILRIQQVVRGDSAAYFCASSPQLGGDNSPLHFGNGTRLTVT.

This clonotype is medium-sized in the sample. The library was designed around alpha chains, so this beta chain is a stray read whose abundance carries little weight. The J gene is TRBJ2-6, the V gene TRBV7-2, with 10 nucleotides matching TRBD1. This CDR3 is built from 15 residues. Germline values: CDR1 SGHTA, CDR2 FQGNSA. The V and J ends lost 10 bases and 3 bases, in that order; junction bases with no gene match: 6. The CDR3 coding sequence is TGTGCCAACGGAGGACAGGGGGTTGGGGCCAACGTCCTGACTTTC. This gives the protein CANGGQGVGANVLTF.

In its sample, this clonotype was seen many times. Being off target in a library aimed at alpha chains, this beta chain has a size of little meaning. This rearrangement joins TRBV28 to TRBJ2-7, with D maybe TRBD2 (5 bases). V was pared by 6 bases and J by 3 bases, with 9 bases between. Germline CDR1 MDHEN, CDR2 SYDVKM. The CDR3 length is 12 residues. CDR3 bases: TGTGCCAGCAGAGGACTCCACTACGAGCAGTACTTC. It yields the protein CASRGLHYEQYF.

By share of the sample, this clonotype is medium-sized (0.01 to 0.1%). In a library made to pick up alpha chains, this beta chain is a stray read with a size that means little. The chain has TRBV12-3 or TRBV12-4 and TRBJ2-7, with a tentative D call TRBD2 (5 bases). V shed 5 bases and J shed 4 bases, with 9 bases lying between them. The length of the CDR3 is 12 residues. The CDR3 nucleotides read TGTGCCAGCAGTACCCCGGGATACGAGCAGTACTTC. This encodes CASSTPGYEQYF.

By share, this clonotype counts as medium-sized. A library prepared for alpha chains yielded this beta chain as an off-target read; its size is of little meaning. The rearrangement uses TRBV28 and TRBJ2-3; D is unclear. Trimming shortened V by 3 bases and J by 6 bases, and 13 bases separated the two germline ends. The CDR3 covers 14 residues. CDR1 and CDR2 (germline): MDHEN, SYDVKM. As DNA, the CDR3 is TGTGCCAGCAGTTTCAGCTCGCCCCGGGATACGCAGTATTTT. As protein: CASSFSSPRDTQYF.

This clonotype was recorded at least ten times. Since it is a stray read in a library aimed at alpha chains, this beta chain has a size that is not meaningful. This rearrangement joins TRBV28 to TRBJ2-7; unclear D gene. The length of the CDR3 is 14 residues. Germline CDR1 and CDR2: MDHEN and SYDVKM. Trimming removed 8 bases at V and 2 bases at J, with 16 bases between. The CDR3 DNA is TGTGCCAGCCTATCAGCCGGACGGACCTACGAGCAGTACTTC. Its protein is CASLSAGRTYEQYF. The variable domain in full, with the rest retrieved from reference TRBV28 and TRBJ2-7, is DVKVTQSSRYLVKRTGEKVFLECVQDMDHENMFWYRQDPGLGLRLIYFSYDVKMKEKGDIPEGYSVSREKKERFSLILESASTNQTSMYLCASLSAGRTYEQYFGPGTRLTVT.

A word on this clonotype: The germline gene is not matched at one end of the junction; a read error may be the cause. Since it is a stray read in a library aimed at alpha chains, this beta chain has a size that is not meaningful. The chain couples TRBV7-2 to TRBJ2-5, with D maybe TRBD2 (5 bases). The CDR3 is 13 residues long. The germline gives CDR1 SGHTA, CDR2 FQGNSA. Here the CDR3 DNA reads TGTGCCAGCAACTTAGCGCACGGGGAGACCCAGTACTTC. This sequence encodes CASNLAHGETQYF.

Judged by abundance, this clonotype is medium-sized (0.01 to 0.1%). With the library built for alpha chains, this beta chain is off target and its frequency is not meaningful. The chain combines TRBV28 with TRBJ2-7, with 8 nucleotides matching TRBD2. With 8 bases clipped from V and 6 bases from J, the junction kept 18 bases outside the gene matches. CDR3 length: 16 residues. CDR1 MDHEN and CDR2 SYDVKM come from the germline V gene. The CDR3 DNA is TGTGCCAGCCGTCCGGGAAGGAGAGCGGGAGCGCTCGAGCAGTACTTC. It is translated as CASRPGRRAGALEQYF. Together with reference TRBV28 and TRBJ2-7, the CDR3 gives the full variable domain: DVKVTQSSRYLVKRTGEKVFLECVQDMDHENMFWYRQDPGLGLRLIYFSYDVKMKEKGDIPEGYSVSREKKERFSLILESASTNQTSMYLCASRPGRRAGALEQYFGPGTRLTVT.

This clonotype was picked up many times. The library was built for alpha chains, so this beta chain is an off-target read and its size means little. V gene TRBV7-3 combines with J gene TRBJ2-1, with TRBD2 matching 11 bases. The CDR3 has 13 amino acids. With V trimmed by 5 bases and J by 11 bases, 5 bases remained unmatched. Germline V lookup: CDR1 SGHTA, CDR2 FQGTGA. The CDR3 bases are TGTGCCAGCAGCATTGGACTAGCGGGTCAGCAGTTCTTC. Residues: CASSIGLAGQQFF.

This clonotype is medium-sized (0.01 to 0.1%). A library made for alpha chains picked up this beta chain off target, so its size means little. The V call is TRBV6-5, the J call TRBJ2-6; D gene uncertain. Looked up from germline, CDR1 is MNHEY and CDR2 is SVGAGI. V lost 1 base and J lost 3, with 1 base in between. The CDR3 loop spans 13 amino acids. CDR3 in amino acids: CASSYYGANVLTF. CDR3 coding DNA: TGTGCCAGCAGTTACTATGGGGCCAACGTCCTGACTTTC.

This clonotype was recorded many times. Being off target in a library aimed at alpha chains, this beta chain has a size of little meaning. The J gene is TRBJ1-6, the V gene TRBV5-1; TRBD1 matches at 7 bases. The V gene end was trimmed by 7 bases and the J gene end by 8 bases; junction bases not matched to a gene: 9. Germline V gene data show CDR1 as SGHRS and CDR2 as YFSETQ. This CDR3 spans 14 amino acids. CDR3 loop: CASRTRDSYSPLHF. CDR3 sequence (DNA): TGCGCCAGCCGGACTCGGGACAGTTATTCACCCCTCCACTTT. Full variable domain (remainder filled in from reference TRBV5-1 and TRBJ1-6): KAGVTQTPRYLIKTRGQQVTLSCSPISGHRSVSWYQQTPGQGLQFLFEYFSETQRNKGNFPGRFSGRQFSNSRSEMNVSTLELGDSALYLCASRTRDSYSPLHFGNGTRLTVT.

There are many counts of this clonotype. This beta chain lies outside the target of a library built for alpha chains; its clone size means little. The chain couples TRBV4-3 to TRBJ2-3; D is unclear. V lost 0 bases and J lost 2, with 6 bases in between. Per the germline V gene, CDR1 is LGHNA and CDR2 is YSLEER. The CDR3 is 14 amino acids. CDR3 protein: CASSQDKVTDTQYF. Written as DNA, the CDR3 is TGCGCCAGCAGCCAAGATAAGGTCACAGATACGCAGTATTTT.

The sample holds many counts of this clonotype. This beta chain slipped into a library made for alpha chains as a stray read, so its size is not meaningful. The chain recombines TRBV28 with TRBJ2-7; possibly TRBD1 for D (6 bases). The germline V and J ends were trimmed by 1 base and 3 bases, with 10 bases remaining between them. CDR1 is MDHEN, CDR2 SYDVKM, per germline. CDR3 length: 14 amino acids. The DNA for the CDR3 is TGTGCCAGCAGTTTATCCGCCAGGGGCTACGAGCAGTACTTC. Amino acids: CASSLSARGYEQYF.

By sample share, this clonotype is medium-sized. The size of this beta chain means little, since it is a stray read in a library made for alpha chains. The rearrangement uses TRBV4-2 and TRBJ2-1; 7 bases are a match to TRBD2. Losses at the gene ends were 5 bases for V and 4 bases for J; bases not matched to a gene: 5. CDR3 length: 14 residues. Germline V gene data show CDR1 as LGHNA and CDR2 as YNFKEQ. The chain's CDR3 is CASSGSSGYNEQFF. In nucleotides, the CDR3 is TGTGCCAGCAGCGGTTCTAGCGGATACAATGAGCAGTTCTTC.

The table lists this clonotype with many counts. This beta chain is an unintended read in a library built for alpha chains; its size means little. The chain links TRBV25-1 to TRBJ2-5; perhaps TRBD2 as D (5 bases). The CDR3 loop spans 14 amino acids. Trimming removed 4 bases at V and 3 bases at J, with 12 bases between. Germline CDR1 and CDR2: MGHDK and SYGVNS. The CDR3 DNA is TGTGCCAGCAGTGGACTAACTAGTAAAGAGACCCAGTACTTC. Its protein is CASSGLTSKETQYF.

By frequency in the sample, this clonotype is medium-sized. This beta chain came through as a stray read in a library set up for alpha chains, and its size says little. The chain recombines TRBV7-2 with TRBJ2-6, with TRBD2 as a possible D gene (5 bases). V lost 1 base to trimming and J lost 1 base, with 11 bases between them. Germline V gene lookup returns CDR1 SGHTA and CDR2 FQGNSA. This CDR3 has 17 residues. The CDR3 DNA follows: TGTGCCAGCAGCTTAGTCGTTCGGGGATCTGGGGCCAACGTCCTGACTTTC. Translated: CASSLVVRGSGANVLTF.

In this sample, this clonotype is medium-sized. This beta chain turned up in a library designed for alpha chains; as an off-target read, its abundance says little. CDR3 DNA sequence: TGCAGTGCTGGGACAGGGGCTATATACGAGCAGTACTTC. It is translated as CSAGTGAIYEQYF. The V and J genes are TRBV20-1 and TRBJ2-7; 10 nucleotides line up with TRBD1. This CDR3 comprises 13 residues. CDR1 DFQATT and CDR2 SNEGSKA come from the germline V gene (reference sequence). Germline trimming cut 5 bases from V and 4 bases from J; bases unmatched to any gene: 5.

As concerns this clonotype: This beta chain turned up in a library designed for alpha chains; as an off-target read, its abundance says little. The chain couples TRBV10-2 to TRBJ2-7; D is ambiguous. The CDR3 consists of 13 residues. Germline lookup yields CDR1 WSHSY and CDR2 SAAADI. Trimming cost V 2 bases and J 2 bases, with 7 bases left between them. CDR3 bases: TGCGCCAGCAGTGAGACAGTTACCTACGAGCAGTACTTC. The encoded protein is CASSETVTYEQYF.

This clonotype is deemed medium-sized. In a library made to pick up alpha chains, this beta chain is a stray read with a size that means little. The rearrangement uses TRBV10-3 and TRBJ1-1, with D maybe TRBD1 (6 bases). V gave up 1 base and J gave up 3 bases, with 12 bases separating them. The length of the CDR3 is 15 residues. The germline CDR1 and CDR2 sequences are ENHRY and SYGVKD. The CDR3 sequence is CAISELGGADTEAFF. The CDR3 coding sequence is TGTGCCATCAGTGAGTTGGGGGGGGCGGACACTGAAGCTTTCTTT.